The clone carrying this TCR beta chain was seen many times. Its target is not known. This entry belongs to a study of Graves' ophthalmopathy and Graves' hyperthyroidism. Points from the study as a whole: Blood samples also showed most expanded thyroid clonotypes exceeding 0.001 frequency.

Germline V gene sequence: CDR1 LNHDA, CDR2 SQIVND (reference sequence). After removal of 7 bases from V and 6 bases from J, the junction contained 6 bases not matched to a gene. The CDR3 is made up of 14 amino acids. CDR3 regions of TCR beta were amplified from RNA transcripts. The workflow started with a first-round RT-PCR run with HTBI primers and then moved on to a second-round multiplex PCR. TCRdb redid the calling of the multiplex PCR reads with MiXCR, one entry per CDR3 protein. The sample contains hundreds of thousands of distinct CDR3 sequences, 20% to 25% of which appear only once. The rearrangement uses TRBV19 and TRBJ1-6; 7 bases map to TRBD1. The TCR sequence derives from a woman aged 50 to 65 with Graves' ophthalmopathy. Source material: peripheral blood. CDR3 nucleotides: TGTGCCAGTACCGCACAGGGGTTTAATTCACCCCTCCACTTT. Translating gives CASTAQGFNSPLHF.